This T cell receptor beta chain was sequenced for a study of cytomegalovirus exposure and HLA in healthy donors. PCR employed 60 Vbeta and 13 Jbeta primers. The assay was immunoSEQ multiplex PCR, and TCRdb's table has in-frame clones only and misses some. The data show a few hundred thousand clones, with about nine tenths seen just once and around 1.7% held by the top ten. The CDR3 extends over 15 amino acids. Germline V gene lookup returns CDR1 SGHTS and CDR2 YDEGEE. V lost 9 bases and J 7 bases, leaving 23 bases between the germline ends. This chain connects TRBV5-8 to TRBJ1-3, with D uncertain. Source material: PBMCs. The receptor was isolated from a girl aged 2-10 years in good health and CMV-seronegative. CDR3 DNA sequence: TGTGCCACCACGAGTGGCGGAACTCTTGGGAACACCATATATTTT. Translation: CATTSGGTLGNTIYF.